The 19 T cell receptor beta chains below all came from one sample that was sequenced in a study of CD8 T cells in ankylosing spondylitis. These receptors lack a known antigen. Overall study findings and caveats: Apparently characteristic of ankylosing spondylitis blood was a TCR beta motif (about 8 highly homologous variants).

TCRdb re-derived calls from the 5' RACE reads in MiXCR, one entry per CDR3 protein. The data contain roughly 470,000 distinct CDR3 sequences, 25% to 30% of them singletons. Input material: blood, either unsorted or a sorted T cell fraction (not recorded which). Receptor source: a male donor with ankylosing spondylitis.

DNA of the CDR3: TGCGCCAGCAGCCAATCCTGGTTGGGACTAGCGGGAGAGGACTACGAGCAGTACGTC. This sequence encodes CASSQSWLGLAGEDYEQYV. The V call is TRBV4-1, the J call TRBJ2-7, with 14 bases lining up with TRBD2. Germline V lookup: CDR1 MGHRA, CDR2 YSYEKL. V was pared by 2 bases and J by 3 bases, with 12 bases of the junction left unmatched. This CDR3 has 19 residues.

J is TRBJ1-4 and V is TRBV5-1; tentatively, D is TRBD1 (5 bases). The V gene lost 3 bases and the J gene lost 8 bases, with 14 bases spanning the gap. Germline CDR1 and CDR2: SGHRS and YFSETQ. The CDR3 spans 14 residues. The CDR3, as DNA: TGCGCCAGCAGCTCCAATTGGGGCGGGGAAAAACTGTTTTTT. Translated: CASSSNWGGEKLFF.

This clonotype was found a few times. The chain couples TRBV19 to TRBJ2-3; D gene unclear. The V end was cut by 5 bases, the J end by 5 bases, with 14 bases between. The CDR3 is 14 amino acids. In germline, CDR1 is LNHDA, CDR2 SQIVND (reference sequence). The CDR3 DNA is TGTGCCAGTAGTTCCTCGGTGAGACGAGATACGCAGTATTTT. This translates into CASSSSVRRDTQYF.

V and J are TRBV20-1 and TRBJ2-2; 7 nucleotides align to TRBD1. J lost 2 bases, V lost 5 bases, and 5 bases had no gene match. CDR3 length equals 14 residues. Germline CDR1 and CDR2: DFQATT and SNEGSKA (reference sequence). CDR3 in DNA: TGCAGTGCTGCACCAGGGGGAAACACCGGGGAGCTGTTTTTT. Encoded protein: CSAAPGGNTGELFF.

This clonotype was seen only a few times. V usage is TRBV18 and J usage is TRBJ1-2, with a possible D match to TRBD1 (6 bases). Per germline, CDR1 KGHSH and CDR2 LQKENI. The CDR3 is 15 amino acids. V was trimmed by 3 bases and J by 3 bases, leaving 14 bases between them. This CDR3 reads CASSPTTGADYGYTF. The DNA for the CDR3 is TGTGCCAGCTCACCCACGACAGGAGCTGACTATGGCTACACCTTC.

This clonotype was picked up a small number of times. The genes are TRBV11-2 and TRBJ2-2; D call uncertain. Germline CDR1 is SGHAT and CDR2 is FQNNGV. V gave up 2 bases and J gave up 3 bases, with 10 bases separating them. The CDR3 loop spans 15 amino acids. CDR3 nucleotide sequence: TGTGCCAGCAGCTTACTTGGCGGATACACCGGGGAGCTGTTTTTT. It translates to CASSLLGGYTGELFF.

The chain links TRBV2 to TRBJ2-3; TRBD2 agrees at 10 bases. The junction had 7 bases not matched to a gene; V was cut back by 6 bases and J by 4 bases. The length of the CDR3 is 15 residues. The V gene's germline CDR1 is SNHLY and CDR2 FYNNEI. Here the CDR3 reads CASRSLAGAPDTQYF. The CDR3 DNA is TGTGCCAGCAGATCGCTAGCGGGAGCTCCAGATACGCAGTATTTT.

This clonotype was seen at least ten times. V usage is TRBV10-3 and J usage is TRBJ1-1, with D unresolved. V lost 1 base, J lost 4 bases, and 10 bases lay in between. The CDR3 sequence is 14 residues long. CDR1 and CDR2 (germline): ENHRY, SYGVKD. The CDR3 coding sequence is TGTGCCATCAGTGAGTGGTTGGTTAGCACTGAAGCTTTCTTT. This sequence encodes CAISEWLVSTEAFF.

The sample holds many counts of this clonotype. This chain uses TRBV7-2 with TRBJ1-5; TRBD1 aligns across 9 bases. The V gene's germline CDR1 is SGHTA and CDR2 FQGNSA. The CDR3 is 14 amino acids. With 4 bases clipped from V and 4 bases from J, the junction kept 2 bases outside the gene matches. CDR3 bases: TGTGCCAGCAGCTGGGGACAGGGAAATCAGCCCCAGCATTTT. Its translation is CASSWGQGNQPQHF.

The chain carries TRBV7-9 and TRBJ1-1; 7 nucleotides agree with TRBD1. The CDR3 totals 13 residues. Germline V gives CDR1 SEHNR, CDR2 FQNEAQ (reference sequence). The junction had 5 bases not matched to a gene; V was cut back by 6 bases and J by 4 bases. CDR3 coding DNA: TGTGCCAGCAGGAGGGCAGGGGGCACTGAAGCTTTCTTT. It encodes CASRRAGGTEAFF.

The rearrangement links TRBV7-9 to TRBJ2-7; 9 nucleotides match TRBD1. The CDR3 has 13 amino acids. V shed 5 bases, J shed 6 bases, and the junction held 5 bases outside the gene matches. Germline V lookup: CDR1 SEHNR, CDR2 FQNEAQ (reference sequence). In nucleotides, the CDR3 is TGTGCCAGCAGCCCGGGACAGGGTGCCGAGCAGTACGTC. It specifies CASSPGQGAEQYV.

The chain carries TRBV5-1 and TRBJ1-1, with no clear D. The germline V and J ends were trimmed by 2 bases and 4 bases, with 15 bases remaining between them. This CDR3 comprises 15 residues. Germline CDR1 and CDR2: SGHRS and YFSETQ. Here the CDR3 reads CASSLPTEYGTEAFF. DNA for the CDR3: TGCGCCAGCAGCTTACCGACGGAGTATGGCACTGAAGCTTTCTTT.

This clonotype occurred a few times. V is TRBV24-1 and J is TRBJ2-2; the match to TRBD1 covers 8 bases. Germline-derived CDR1 and CDR2 are KGHDR and SFDVKD. The junction had 6 bases not matched to a gene; V was cut back by 3 bases and J by 7 bases. The CDR3 runs 15 residues. CDR3 protein: CATSDPTGDSGELFF. In nucleotides, the CDR3 is TGTGCCACCAGTGATCCGACAGGGGATAGCGGGGAGCTGTTTTTT.

The gene calls are TRBV10-3 and TRBJ1-2; D gene uncertain. Trimming cost V 5 bases and J 8 bases, with 18 bases left between them. Germline values: CDR1 ENHRY, CDR2 SYGVKD. CDR3 length equals 14 residues. The CDR3 loop is CAISHTELTWGYTF. For the CDR3, the DNA is TGTGCCATCAGTCACACAGAGCTCACTTGGGGCTACACCTTC.

The rearrangement joins TRBV19 to TRBJ2-5; 8 bases align to TRBD1. The CDR3 consists of 15 residues. Germline CDR1 LNHDA, CDR2 SQIVND (reference sequence). The V gene end was trimmed by 6 bases and the J gene end by 5 bases; junction bases not matched to a gene: 11. Written as DNA, the CDR3 is TGTGCCAGTAGCCCGTGGGCAGGGGGCATTGAGACCCAGTACTTC. Its translation is CASSPWAGGIETQYF.

The V and J genes are TRBV5-1 and TRBJ2-3; D ambiguous. The CDR3 consists of 15 residues. Between the trimmed V and J ends, which lost 2 bases and 2 bases, there was a span of 12 bases. The germline V gene has CDR1 SGHRS and CDR2 YFSETQ. CDR3 sequence: CASSFGNVDTDTQYF. DNA of the CDR3: TGCGCCAGCAGCTTTGGTAATGTTGACACAGATACGCAGTATTTT. The full variable domain, rest sourced from reference TRBV5-1 and TRBJ2-3, is KAGVTQTPRYLIKTRGQQVTLSCSPISGHRSVSWYQQTPGQGLQFLFEYFSETQRNKGNFPGRFSGRQFSNSRSEMNVSTLELGDSALYLCASSFGNVDTDTQYFGPGTRLTVL.

This clonotype was seen more than once but under ten times. The J gene is TRBJ1-1, the V gene TRBV18; D is unclear. Looked up from germline, CDR1 is KGHSH and CDR2 is LQKENI. The V end lost 3 bases, the J end lost 0 bases, and 8 bases lay between the germline ends. CDR3 size: 14 residues. The CDR3 DNA follows: TGTGCCAGCTCACCCTTGGACCTGAACACTGAAGCTTTCTTT. This translates into CASSPLDLNTEAFF.

The chain combines TRBV3-1 with TRBJ1-2; tentatively, D is TRBD1 (6 bases). Germline lookup yields CDR1 LGHDT and CDR2 YNNKEL (reference sequence). Trimming cost V 4 bases and J 6 bases, with 15 bases left between them. CDR3 length: 14 residues. The CDR3 here is CASSLLGRGNGYTF. The CDR3 DNA reads as TGTGCCAGCAGCCTCTTGGGCAGGGGTAATGGCTACACCTTC.

This clonotype was seen only a few times. The V call is TRBV12-3 or TRBV12-4, the J call TRBJ2-1, with D perhaps matching TRBD1 (5 bases). The CDR3 covers 15 residues. Trimming cost V 6 bases and J 9 bases, with 21 bases left between them. CDR3 loop: CASRSRDAGLPEQFF. Written as DNA, the CDR3 is TGTGCCAGCAGATCCCGTGACGCAGGGCTCCCTGAGCAGTTCTTC.